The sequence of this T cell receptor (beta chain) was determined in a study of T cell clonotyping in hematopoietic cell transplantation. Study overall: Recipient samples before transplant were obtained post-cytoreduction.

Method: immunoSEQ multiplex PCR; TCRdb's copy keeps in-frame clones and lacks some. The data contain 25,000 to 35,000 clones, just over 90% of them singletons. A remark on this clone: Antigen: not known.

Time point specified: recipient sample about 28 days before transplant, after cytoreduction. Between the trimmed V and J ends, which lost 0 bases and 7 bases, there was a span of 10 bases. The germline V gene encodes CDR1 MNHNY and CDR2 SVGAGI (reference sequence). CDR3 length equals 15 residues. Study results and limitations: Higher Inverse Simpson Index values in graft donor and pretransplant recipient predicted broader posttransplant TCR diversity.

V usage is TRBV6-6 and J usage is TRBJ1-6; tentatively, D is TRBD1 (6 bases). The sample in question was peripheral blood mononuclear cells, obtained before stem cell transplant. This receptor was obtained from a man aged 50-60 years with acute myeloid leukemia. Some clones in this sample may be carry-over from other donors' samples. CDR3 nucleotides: TGTGCCAGCAGTTACTCGGGGGCAGAAAATTCACCCCTCCACTTT. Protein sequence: CASSYSGAENSPLHF.